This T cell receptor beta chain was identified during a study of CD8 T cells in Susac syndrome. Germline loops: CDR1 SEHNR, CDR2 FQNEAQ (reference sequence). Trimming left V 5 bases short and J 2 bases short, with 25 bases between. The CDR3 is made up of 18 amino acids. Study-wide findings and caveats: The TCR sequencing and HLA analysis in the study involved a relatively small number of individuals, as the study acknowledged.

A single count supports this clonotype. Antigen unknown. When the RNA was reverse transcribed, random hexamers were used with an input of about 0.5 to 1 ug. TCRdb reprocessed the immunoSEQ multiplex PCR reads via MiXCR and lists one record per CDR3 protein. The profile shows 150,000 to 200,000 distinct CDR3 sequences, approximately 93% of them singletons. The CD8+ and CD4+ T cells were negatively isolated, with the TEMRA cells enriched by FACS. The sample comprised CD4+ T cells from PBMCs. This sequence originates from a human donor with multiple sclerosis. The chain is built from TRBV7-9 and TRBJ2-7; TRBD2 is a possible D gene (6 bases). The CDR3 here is CASSPVSHFGSLTYEQYF. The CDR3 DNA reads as TGTGCCAGCAGCCCTGTCTCCCACTTCGGGAGCCTAACCTACGAGCAGTACTTC.